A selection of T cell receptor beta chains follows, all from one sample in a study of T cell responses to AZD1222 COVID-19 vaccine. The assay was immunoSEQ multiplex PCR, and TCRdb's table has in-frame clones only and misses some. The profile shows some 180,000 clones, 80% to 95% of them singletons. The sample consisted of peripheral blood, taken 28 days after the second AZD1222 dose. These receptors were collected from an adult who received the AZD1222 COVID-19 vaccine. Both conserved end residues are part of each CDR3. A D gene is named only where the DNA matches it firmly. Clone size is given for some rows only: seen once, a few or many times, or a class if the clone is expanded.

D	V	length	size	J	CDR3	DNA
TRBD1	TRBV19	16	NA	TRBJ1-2	CASSIRFDRGPHGYTF	TGTGCCAGTAGTATAAGGTTCGACAGGGGGCCCCATGGCTACACCTTC
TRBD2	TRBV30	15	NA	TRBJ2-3	CAWSRLAVSTDTQYF	TGTGCCTGGAGCCGACTAGCGGTTAGCACAGATACGCAGTATTTT
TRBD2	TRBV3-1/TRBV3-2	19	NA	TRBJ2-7	CASSQPGLAGVAPGSEQYF	TGTGCCAGCAGCCAACCGGGACTAGCGGGAGTAGCGCCAGGTTCCGAGCAGTACTTC
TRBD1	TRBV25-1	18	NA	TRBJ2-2	CASSEFHSGQADTGELFF	TGTGCCAGCAGTGAGTTCCACTCCGGACAGGCTGACACCGGGGAGCTGTTTTTT
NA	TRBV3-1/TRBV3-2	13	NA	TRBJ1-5	CASSPGRNQPQHF	TGTGCCAGCAGCCCGGGTCGTAATCAGCCCCAGCATTTT
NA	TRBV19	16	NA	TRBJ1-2	CASSIWRGGGGRGYTF	TGTGCCAGTAGTATCTGGAGGGGAGGTGGTGGTAGGGGCTACACCTTC
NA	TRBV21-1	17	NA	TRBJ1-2	CASSTLARGPVFHGYTF	TGTGCCAGCAGCACCCTTGCGAGGGGGCCGGTCTTTCATGGCTACACCTTC
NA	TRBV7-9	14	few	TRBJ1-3	CASSKQGAGNTIYF	TGTGCCAGCAGCAAACAGGGTGCTGGAAACACCATATATTTT
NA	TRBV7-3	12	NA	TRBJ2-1	CASSELENEQFF	TGTGCCAGCAGCGAACTAGAGAATGAGCAGTTCTTC
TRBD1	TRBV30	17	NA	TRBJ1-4	CAWSAGTGKVGGEKLFF	TGTGCCTGGAGTGCCGGGACAGGGAAGGTCGGTGGCGAAAAACTGTTTTTT
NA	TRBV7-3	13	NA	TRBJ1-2	CASSLDNNYGYTF	TGTGCCAGCAGCTTAGACAATAACTATGGCTACACCTTC
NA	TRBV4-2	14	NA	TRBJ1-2	CASSQVGRADGYTF	TGTGCCAGCAGCCAAGTCGGTAGGGCGGATGGCTACACCTTC
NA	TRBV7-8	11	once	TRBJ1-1	CASSYRTEAFF	TGTGCCAGCAGCTACAGAACTGAAGCTTTCTTT
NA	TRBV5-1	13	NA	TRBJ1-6	CASSTDSNPPLHF	TGCGCCAGCAGCACTGACAGTAATCCACCCCTCCACTTT
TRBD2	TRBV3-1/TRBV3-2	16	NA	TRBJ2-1	CASSQVRRERHNEQFF	TGTGCCAGCAGCCAAGTGCGGCGGGAGAGGCACAATGAGCAGTTCTTC
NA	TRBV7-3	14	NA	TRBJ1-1	CASSPGPGNTEAFF	TGTGCCAGCAGCCCGGGACCAGGGAACACTGAAGCTTTCTTT
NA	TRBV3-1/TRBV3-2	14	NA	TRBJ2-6	CASSPNAGANVLTF	TGTGCCAGCAGCCCTAATGCGGGGGCCAACGTCCTGACTTTC
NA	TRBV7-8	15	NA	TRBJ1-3	CASSEDGSSGNTIYF	TGTGCCAGCAGCGAGGACGGAAGCTCTGGAAACACCATATATTTT
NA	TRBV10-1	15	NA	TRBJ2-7	CASSTNGRGTYEQYF	TGCGCCAGCTCAACTAACGGCAGGGGAACCTACGAGCAGTACTTC
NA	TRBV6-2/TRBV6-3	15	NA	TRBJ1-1	CASSYSFFGPGEAFF	TGTGCCAGCAGTTACTCATTTTTCGGGCCAGGTGAAGCTTTCTTT
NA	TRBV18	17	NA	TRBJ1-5	CASSPRDLPEGNQPQHF	TGTGCCAGCTCACCTAGGGACTTACCCGAGGGCAATCAGCCCCAGCATTTT
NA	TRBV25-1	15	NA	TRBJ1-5	CASSELGSSNQPQHF	TGTGCCAGCAGTGAATTGGGGTCTAGCAATCAGCCCCAGCATTTT
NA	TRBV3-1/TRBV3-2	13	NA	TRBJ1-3	CASSPTTGNTIYF	TGTGCCAGCAGCCCCACCACCGGAAACACCATATATTTT
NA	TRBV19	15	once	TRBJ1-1	CASSPFLEGNTEAFF	TGTGCCAGTAGCCCCTTTCTGGAGGGGAACACTGAAGCTTTCTTT
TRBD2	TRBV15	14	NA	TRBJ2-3	CATSGEREMDTQYF	TGTGCCACCAGCGGGGAGCGGGAGATGGATACGCAGTATTTT
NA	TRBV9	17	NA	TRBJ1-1	CASSAHGAGDLNTEAFF	TGTGCCAGCAGCGCCCATGGGGCAGGGGACCTGAACACTGAAGCTTTCTTT
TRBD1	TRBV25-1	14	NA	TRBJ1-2	CASSEPGTGDGYTF	TGTGCCAGCAGTGAACCGGGGACAGGGGATGGCTACACCTTC
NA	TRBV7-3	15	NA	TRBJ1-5	CASSSAGIGNQPQHF	TGTGCCAGCAGCTCCGCAGGTATTGGCAATCAGCCCCAGCATTTT
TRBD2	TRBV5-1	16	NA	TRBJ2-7	CASSFLAGGPVHEQYF	TGCGCCAGCAGCTTCCTGGCGGGAGGGCCAGTCCACGAGCAGTACTTC
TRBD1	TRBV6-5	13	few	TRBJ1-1	CASRGQPTLEAFF	TGTGCCAGCAGGGGACAGCCGACCCTTGAAGCTTTCTTT
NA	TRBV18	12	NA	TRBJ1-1	CASSPRDGQAFF	TGTGCCAGCTCACCGAGAGACGGCCAAGCTTTCTTT
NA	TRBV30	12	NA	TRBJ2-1	CAWSVLSNEQFF	TGTGCCTGGAGTGTTTTGAGCAATGAGCAGTTCTTC
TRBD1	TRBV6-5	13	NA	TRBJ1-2	CASSLTGNYGYTF	TGTGCCAGCAGCCTGACAGGGAACTATGGCTACACCTTC
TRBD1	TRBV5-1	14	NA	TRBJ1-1	CASKGALGNTEAFF	TGCGCCAGCAAGGGGGCCCTCGGGAACACTGAAGCTTTCTTT
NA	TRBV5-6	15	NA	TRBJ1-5	CASSLLGPGNQPQHF	TGTGCCAGCAGCTTGTTAGGGCCTGGCAATCAGCCCCAGCATTTT
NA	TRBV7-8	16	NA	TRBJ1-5	CASSFAGEASNQPQHF	TGTGCCAGCAGCTTCGCAGGGGAGGCTAGCAATCAGCCCCAGCATTTT
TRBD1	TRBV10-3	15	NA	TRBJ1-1	CAIRTQGAENTEAFF	TGTGCCATCAGGACACAGGGGGCGGAGAACACTGAAGCTTTCTTT
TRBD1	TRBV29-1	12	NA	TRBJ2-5	CSGTGAQETQYF	TGCAGCGGCACAGGGGCCCAAGAGACCCAGTACTTC
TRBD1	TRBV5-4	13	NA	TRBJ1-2	CASSFQGGRGYTF	TGTGCCAGCAGCTTTCAGGGGGGTCGTGGCTACACCTTC
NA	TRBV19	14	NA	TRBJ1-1	CASSILPTNTEAFF	TGTGCCAGTAGTATCCTGCCGACGAACACTGAAGCTTTCTTT
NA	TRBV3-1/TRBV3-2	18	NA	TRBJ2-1	CASSPQTASHHPHNEQFF	TGTGCCAGCAGCCCCCAGACTGCGAGTCACCACCCACACAATGAGCAGTTCTTC
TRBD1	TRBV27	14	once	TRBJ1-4	CASSPGTGIGKLFF	TGTGCCAGCAGCCCCGGGACAGGGATTGGGAAACTGTTTTTT
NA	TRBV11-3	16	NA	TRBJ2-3	CASSLVLAASTDTQYF	TGTGCCAGCAGCTTAGTCCTAGCAGCTAGCACAGATACGCAGTATTTT
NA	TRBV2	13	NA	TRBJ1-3	CAVETRGGNTIYF	TGTGCCGTCGAGACAAGGGGTGGAAACACCATATATTTT